A single sample gave rise to the 32 T cell receptor beta chains below, sequenced in a study of cytomegalovirus exposure and HLA in healthy donors. The PCR ran on 60 Vbeta and 13 Jbeta primers. Only in-frame clones appear in the TCRdb table, and some are missing; sequencing was by immunoSEQ multiplex PCR. The sample consists of 95,000 to 110,000 clones, roughly 80% of them appearing once. Specimen: PBMCs. These TCRs come from a man younger than 45 in good health and CMV-seronegative.

The V call is TRBV28, the J call TRBJ2-5; no reliable D call. Germline CDR1 MDHEN, CDR2 SYDVKM. The CDR3 is 14 residues long. Trimming shortened V by 3 bases and J by 4 bases, and 12 bases separated the two germline ends. In DNA form, the CDR3 reads TGTGCCAGCAGTTTGGGCAGTAATGTAGAGACCCAGTACTTC. The encoded protein is CASSLGSNVETQYF.

This clone was recorded once. This rearrangement joins TRBV29-1 to TRBJ1-2, with a tentative D call TRBD1 (6 bases). CDR1 and CDR2 (germline): SQVTM, ANQGSEA. CDR3 size: 13 residues. The V and J ends lost 4 bases and 5 bases respectively, with 14 bases between them. The CDR3 spells CSVVPGAEYGYTF. For the CDR3, the DNA is TGCAGCGTTGTGCCAGGGGCCGAGTATGGCTACACCTTC.

This sequence joins TRBV7-9 and TRBJ2-1; TRBD2 might be the D (6 bases). In germline, CDR1 is SEHNR, CDR2 FQNEAQ (reference sequence). CDR3 size: 15 residues. V was shortened by 3 bases and J by 6 bases, with 15 bases between the two germline ends. In nucleotides, the CDR3 is TGTGCCAGCAGCTTCTTTGGAGGGAGTCCCAATGAGCAGTTCTTC. Translated, it gives CASSFFGGSPNEQFF. Drawing the rest from reference TRBV7-9 and TRBJ2-1, the complete variable domain is DTGVSQNPRHKITKRGQNVTFRCDPISEHNRLYWYRQTLGQGPEFLTYFQNEAQLEKSRLLSDRFSAERPKGSFSTLEIQRTEQGDSAMYLCASSFFGGSPNEQFFGPGTRLTVL.

This clone was observed many times. V is TRBV6-1 and J is TRBJ1-2, with D possibly matching TRBD1 (6 bases). Germline CDR1 MNHNS, CDR2 SASEGT. V was trimmed by 2 bases and J by 4 bases, leaving 14 bases between them. The CDR3 extends over 15 amino acids. The CDR3 region has the DNA TGTGCCAGCAGTGAAAGTTCAGGGGAGCCCTATGGCTACACCTTC. Translation gives CASSESSGEPYGYTF.

This chain links TRBV7-9 with TRBJ1-5; no clear D. V was cut by 5 bases and J by 4 bases, with 18 bases left in between. The germline V gene encodes CDR1 SEHNR and CDR2 FQNEAQ (reference sequence). This CDR3 has 16 amino acids. In nucleotides, the CDR3 is TGTGCCAGCAGCGAGGGAGGCGGAGGAATGAATCAGCCCCAGCATTTT. Protein: CASSEGGGGMNQPQHF.

The chain links TRBV28 to TRBJ1-2; 9 bases agree with TRBD1. In germline, CDR1 is MDHEN, CDR2 SYDVKM. The CDR3 sequence is 14 residues long. Germline trimming cut 3 bases from V and 8 bases from J; bases unmatched to any gene: 7. The CDR3 DNA follows: TGTGCCAGCAGTTTTCCCGGACAGGGGAACGGCTACACCTTC. Its protein product is CASSFPGQGNGYTF.

The genes are TRBV4-1 and TRBJ2-7; D is perhaps TRBD1 (6 bases). The CDR3 loop spans 14 amino acids. V lost 3 bases and J lost 5, with 14 bases in between. The germline V gene has CDR1 MGHRA and CDR2 YSYEKL. CDR3 DNA: TGCGCCAGCAGCCACAACCGACAGGCCCACGAGCAGTACTTC. Amino acids: CASSHNRQAHEQYF.

This clone was picked up a small number of times. The CDR3 sequence is CASSFGGGSMNTEAFF. For the CDR3, the DNA is TGTGCCAGCAGCTTCGGCGGCGGCTCAATGAACACTGAAGCTTTCTTT. The chain is built from TRBV5-4 and TRBJ1-1; D is ambiguous. Germline V CDR1 and CDR2: SGHNT, YYREEE (reference sequence). The CDR3 has 16 amino acids. With 2 bases removed from V and 0 bases from J, the gap between germline ends came to 14 bases.

This chain joins TRBV5-1 and TRBJ2-5, with 9 bases aligning to TRBD2. Germline V gives CDR1 SGHRS, CDR2 YFSETQ. The trim removed 0 bases at V and 2 bases at J, leaving 5 bases unmatched. The CDR3 sequence is 16 residues long. The CDR3 DNA follows: TGCGCCAGCAGCTTGGCGGTGGCGGGGGGGCAAGAGACCCAGTACTTC. This codes for CASSLAVAGGQETQYF. The whole variable domain, filled in from reference TRBV5-1 and TRBJ2-5, reads KAGVTQTPRYLIKTRGQQVTLSCSPISGHRSVSWYQQTPGQGLQFLFEYFSETQRNKGNFPGRFSGRQFSNSRSEMNVSTLELGDSALYLCASSLAVAGGQETQYFGPGTRLLVL.

V is TRBV7-9 and J is TRBJ1-1; no clear D gene. From germline, CDR1 is SEHNR and CDR2 FQNEAQ (reference sequence). Trimming cost V 5 bases and J 5 bases, with 15 bases left between them. The CDR3 sequence is 14 residues long. In DNA form, the CDR3 reads TGTGCCAGCAGCCCATACCTGGGAGGGACTGAAGCTTTCTTT. Translated: CASSPYLGGTEAFF.

The sample holds a few counts of this clone. The chain combines TRBV6-1 with TRBJ1-6; D remains ambiguous. This CDR3 comprises 14 residues. The germline V and J ends were trimmed by 7 bases and 8 bases, with 15 bases remaining between them. Germline CDR1 MNHNS, CDR2 SASEGT. The CDR3 spells CASTPTEGDSPLHF. The DNA for the CDR3 is TGTGCCAGCACTCCAACAGAGGGCGATTCACCCCTCCACTTT.

The chain is built from TRBV6-1 and TRBJ2-3; TRBD2 matches at 10 bases. The germline gives CDR1 MNHNS, CDR2 SASEGT. J was trimmed by 7 bases and V by 8 bases; bases with no gene match: 12. This CDR3 has 15 residues. The CDR3 loop is CASRERGGPSYTQYF. CDR3 bases: TGTGCCAGCCGGGAGCGGGGGGGCCCATCGTATACGCAGTATTTT.

This chain uses TRBV7-9 with TRBJ1-4; D remains unclear. The germline V gene has CDR1 SEHNR and CDR2 FQNEAQ (reference sequence). The CDR3 totals 14 residues. With 5 bases removed from V and 4 bases from J, the gap between germline ends came to 11 bases. CDR3 sequence (DNA): TGTGCCAGCAGCCTACCCTTTGTTAATGAAAAACTGTTTTTT. The encoded protein is CASSLPFVNEKLFF.

The chain recombines TRBV29-1 with TRBJ2-3; perhaps TRBD1 as D (5 bases). The CDR3 extends over 14 amino acids. CDR1 and CDR2 from the germline V gene are SQVTM and ANQGSEA. Trimming took off 4 bases at V and 0 bases at J, with 11 bases between the two ends. This CDR3 is CSVGQGGSTDTQYF. CDR3 bases: TGCAGCGTTGGGCAGGGCGGTAGCACAGATACGCAGTATTTT.

This chain links TRBV27 with TRBJ1-1; 7 positions agree with TRBD1. This CDR3 comprises 14 residues. The germline gives CDR1 MNHEY, CDR2 SMNVEV (reference sequence). The junction had 5 bases not matched to a gene; V was cut back by 3 bases and J by 4 bases. In DNA form, the CDR3 reads TGTGCCAGCAGTTTTAGGGGGCCTCGCACTGAAGCTTTCTTT. Translating it yields CASSFRGPRTEAFF.

This sequence joins TRBV29-1 and TRBJ2-6; the D gene is possibly TRBD2 (7 bases). Deletions cut 6 bases from V and 1 base from J, with 13 bases between. This CDR3 has 15 amino acids. Germline CDR1 is SQVTM and CDR2 is ANQGSEA. The CDR3 is CSVPKGGSGANVLTF. In nucleotides, the CDR3 is TGCAGCGTCCCGAAGGGGGGGTCTGGGGCCAACGTCCTGACTTTC.

The chain joins TRBV9 to TRBJ2-1, with 7 bases fitting TRBD2. The CDR3 spans 13 residues. Germline CDR1 and CDR2: SGDLS and YYNGEE. V shed 6 bases, J shed 5 bases, and the junction held 5 bases outside the gene matches. The chain's CDR3 is CASNTGGDNEQFF. CDR3 nucleotides: TGTGCCAGCAACACGGGGGGAGACAATGAGCAGTTCTTC.

V and J are TRBV5-1 and TRBJ1-4; D is possibly TRBD1 (5 bases). CDR1 is SGHRS and CDR2 is YFSETQ in the germline V gene. V was cut by 7 bases and J by 4 bases, with 14 bases left in between. The CDR3 loop spans 14 amino acids. The CDR3 DNA is TGCGCCAGCCGCCTGATGGGGGGTAATGAAAAACTGTTTTTT. Protein sequence: CASRLMGGNEKLFF.

V gene TRBV9 combines with J gene TRBJ1-4; D call uncertain. Germline V gene data show CDR1 as SGDLS and CDR2 as YYNGEE. Trimming removed 1 base from V and 1 base from J, with 5 bases in between. This CDR3 has 14 amino acids. The CDR3 loop reads CASSVLQTNEKLFF. CDR3 nucleotide sequence: TGTGCCAGCAGCGTATTACAAACTAATGAAAAACTGTTTTTT.

The genes are TRBV5-1 and TRBJ2-5, with TRBD2 matching over 8 bases. Trimming at V came to 5 bases and at J to 3 bases, leaving 6 bases not matched to a gene. The CDR3 is 14 amino acids. Per germline, CDR1 SGHRS and CDR2 YFSETQ. Here the CDR3 DNA reads TGCGCCAGCAGGGCGGGGGGTACAAAAGAGACCCAGTACTTC. Encoded protein: CASRAGGTKETQYF.

The chain couples TRBV5-6 to TRBJ1-4, with no clear D. The CDR3 extends over 14 amino acids. Trimming left V 5 bases short and J 8 bases short, with 16 bases between. Per germline, CDR1 SGHDT and CDR2 YYEEEE. CDR3 amino acids: CASRTYDPREKLFF. Here the CDR3 DNA reads TGTGCCAGCAGGACTTATGATCCCCGAGAAAAACTGTTTTTT. The whole variable domain, filled in from reference TRBV5-6 and TRBJ1-4, reads DAGVTQSPTHLIKTRGQQVTLRCSPKSGHDTVSWYQQALGQGPQFIFQYYEEEERQRGNFPDRFSGHQFPNYSSELNVNALLLGDSALYLCASRTYDPREKLFFGSGTQLSVL.

V gene TRBV2 combines with J gene TRBJ2-3; D uncertain. CDR1 and CDR2 from the germline V gene are SNHLY and FYNNEI. CDR3 length: 12 residues. The V end was cut by 8 bases, the J end by 0 bases, with 6 bases between. CDR3 coding DNA: TGTGCCAGCGAACAGAGCACAGATACGCAGTATTTT. The encoded protein is CASEQSTDTQYF.

There are a few counts of this clone. CDR3 region: CAPSRGGNEKLFF. The CDR3 DNA is TGTGCCCCCAGCCGCGGTGGTAATGAAAAACTGTTTTTT. The rearrangement links TRBV2 to TRBJ1-4; D not certain. The V gene's germline CDR1 is SNHLY and CDR2 FYNNEI. Trimming pared 11 bases from V and 4 bases from J, leaving 14 bases between. The CDR3 totals 13 residues.

The rearrangement links TRBV30 to TRBJ2-2; D perhaps matches TRBD2 (6 bases). The CDR3 consists of 14 residues. In germline, CDR1 is GTSNPN, CDR2 SVGIG (reference sequence). Trimming took 8 bases from V and 0 from J, leaving 13 bases between them. The CDR3 nucleotides are TGTGCCGGGTCGCCGGGGGCGAACACCGGGGAGCTGTTTTTT. Protein product: CAGSPGANTGELFF.

The sample holds one count of this clone. The chain carries TRBV14 and TRBJ1-1; D gene uncertain. Germline values: CDR1 SGHDN, CDR2 FVKESK. V dropped 5 bases and J dropped 3 bases, with 7 bases sitting between them. The CDR3 runs to 12 residues. Written as DNA, the CDR3 is TGTGCCAGCAGCGCGGGATACACTGAAGCTTTCTTT. It translates to CASSAGYTEAFF.

DNA for the CDR3: TGTGCCAGCAGCAGGCGACTAGCGGTCTACGAGCAGTACTTC. The encoded protein is CASSRRLAVYEQYF. The rearrangement uses TRBV7-2 and TRBJ2-7, with 9 bases identical to TRBD2. Germline lookup yields CDR1 SGHTA and CDR2 FQGNSA. The CDR3 loop spans 14 amino acids. The J segment lost 3 bases and the V segment lost 5 bases, leaving 5 bases of the junction unmatched.

This clone was seen once. Here the CDR3 DNA reads TGCAGCTTAATGACTAGCGGGACTGTTAATGAGCAGTTCTTC. Encoded protein: CSLMTSGTVNEQFF. This rearrangement joins TRBV29-1 to TRBJ2-1, with 11 bases fitting TRBD2. This CDR3 has 14 residues. Germline V gene sequence: CDR1 SQVTM, CDR2 ANQGSEA. Trimming cost V 8 bases and J 7 bases; bases outside gene matches: 10.

This sequence joins TRBV28 and TRBJ1-2; D ambiguous. Germline values: CDR1 MDHEN, CDR2 SYDVKM. The germline V and J ends were trimmed by 7 bases and 8 bases, with 11 bases remaining between them. The CDR3 length is 11 residues. The CDR3 reads CASNGVIGYTF. Here the CDR3 DNA reads TGTGCCAGCAACGGGGTGATCGGCTACACCTTC.

The J gene is TRBJ2-1, the V gene TRBV6-4; 7 bases align to TRBD2. Germline CDR1 MRHNA, CDR2 SNTAGT. V lost 0 bases to trimming and J lost 3 bases; unmatched junction nucleotides: 2. CDR3 length: 15 residues. CDR3 DNA: TGTGCCAGCAGTGACTCTGGGGGGGACTACAATGAGCAGTTCTTC. It translates to CASSDSGGDYNEQFF.

This clone was seen once. V usage is TRBV6-4 and J usage is TRBJ2-1; 7 bases are a match to TRBD1. CDR1 is MRHNA and CDR2 is SNTAGT in the germline V gene. After removal of 6 bases from V and 3 bases from J, the junction contained 8 bases not matched to a gene. This CDR3 has 15 amino acids. The CDR3 DNA follows: TGTGCCAGCAGCAAGACCGGGACAGTCTACAATGAGCAGTTCTTC. It codes for CASSKTGTVYNEQFF.

The chain couples TRBV6-5 to TRBJ1-3; no clear D gene. This CDR3 has 15 residues. Trimming removed 6 bases at V and 0 bases at J, with 12 bases between. The germline gives CDR1 MNHEY, CDR2 SVGAGI. In DNA, the CDR3 is TGTGCCAGCAGCTATAGTCCTACCTCTGGAAACACCATATATTTT. Its translation: CASSYSPTSGNTIYF.

This sequence joins TRBV18 and TRBJ1-5, with D possibly being TRBD1 (5 bases). Germline V gene data show CDR1 as KGHSH and CDR2 as LQKENI. This CDR3 comprises 15 residues. Trimming pared 2 bases from V and 0 bases from J, leaving 8 bases between. CDR3 nucleotide sequence: TGTGCCAGCTCACCATCGGGGGATAGCAATCAGCCCCAGCATTTT. This gives the protein CASSPSGDSNQPQHF.